Each of the 8 T cell receptor beta chains below was sequenced from the same sample in a study of T cell responses to AZD1222 COVID-19 vaccine. TCRdb keeps only in-frame clones here, not all; method: immunoSEQ multiplex PCR. The data show 95,000 to 100,000 clones, with roughly 92% seen just once and 12% held by the top ten. The sample here was peripheral blood, taken on day 0 of AZD1222 vaccination. The receptors shown here come from an adult in good health.

The rearrangement uses TRBV4-2 and TRBJ1-1; TRBD1 matches 9 bases. The CDR3 spans 18 residues. V lost 2 bases and J lost 2; bases outside the gene matches: 12. CDR1 and CDR2 from the germline V gene are LGHNA and YNFKEQ. CDR3 protein: CASSQSPGQGSRNTEAFF. The CDR3 region has the DNA TGTGCCAGCAGCCAAAGTCCGGGACAGGGCTCGAGAAACACTGAAGCTTTCTTT.

This clone is judged large. V is TRBV2 and J is TRBJ1-5; 8 nucleotides match TRBD1. Looked up from germline, CDR1 is SNHLY and CDR2 is FYNNEI. The CDR3 loop spans 15 amino acids. V shed 5 bases, J shed 3 bases, and the junction held 6 bases outside the gene matches. This CDR3 reads CASSLTGVLNQPQHF. The CDR3 coding sequence is TGTGCCAGCAGTCTGACAGGGGTACTCAATCAGCCCCAGCATTTT.

The chain couples TRBV24-1 to TRBJ1-4; 8 bases are shared with TRBD1. Trimming cost V 9 bases and J 6 bases; bases outside gene matches: 8. The CDR3 length is 14 residues. Germline V gives CDR1 KGHDR, CDR2 SFDVKD. CDR3 protein: CATGGQDSDEKLFF. The DNA of the CDR3 is TGTGCCACCGGGGGACAGGACTCGGATGAAAAACTGTTTTTT.

This chain connects TRBV20-1 to TRBJ2-3; 10 bases align to TRBD2. Germline CDR1 is DFQATT and CDR2 is SNEGSKA (reference sequence). The trim removed 6 bases at V and 14 bases at J, leaving 8 bases unmatched. The CDR3 loop spans 11 amino acids. The DNA for the CDR3 is TGCAGTGCCTCACTAGCGGGACTTCCGTATTTT. Residues: CSASLAGLPYF.

This chain connects TRBV7-9 to TRBJ1-6; D not certain. The V gene's germline CDR1 is SEHNR and CDR2 FQNEAQ (reference sequence). Trimming left V 3 bases short and J 5 bases short, with 14 bases between. CDR3 length: 16 amino acids. CDR3 sequence reads: CASSFKGPFNNSPLHF. As DNA, the CDR3 is TGTGCCAGCAGCTTCAAGGGTCCTTTTAATAATTCACCCCTCCACTTT.

V usage is TRBV5-6 and J usage is TRBJ2-3; D unclear. The germline V and J ends were trimmed by 3 bases and 6 bases, with 14 bases remaining between them. CDR1 and CDR2 from the germline V gene are SGHDT and YYEEEE. The CDR3 length is 14 residues. CDR3 nucleotides: TGTGCCAGCAGCTCGGTTCGGCTCGGGGATACGCAGTATTTT. Translating it yields CASSSVRLGDTQYF.

V is TRBV6-5 and J is TRBJ2-7; TRBD2 agrees at 11 bases. V lost 6 bases, J lost 5 bases, and 3 bases stayed unmatched. Germline values: CDR1 MNHEY, CDR2 SVGAGI. The CDR3 is 13 amino acids. CDR3 protein: CASRRLAGHEQYF. In DNA form, the CDR3 reads TGTGCCAGCAGGCGACTAGCGGGACACGAGCAGTACTTC.

This clone was recorded once. The V and J genes are TRBV23-1 and TRBJ1-2, with D possibly matching TRBD1 (5 bases). TRBV23-1 is identified as an open reading frame with a role that is uncertain. Trimming shortened V by 3 bases and J by 6 bases, and 20 bases separated the two germline ends. This CDR3 is 16 amino acids long. The CDR3 protein is CASSHPRVPGGDGYTF. CDR3 nucleotides: TGCGCCAGCAGTCACCCTCGTGTACCCGGGGGAGATGGCTACACCTTC.